Listed below are T cell receptor beta chains from one sample, sequenced in a study of radiotherapy plus CTLA-4 blockade in lung cancer. TCRdb's table, derived via immunoSEQ multiplex PCR, lists solely in-frame clones and lacks some. The sample consists of over 95,000 clones, around 74% of them appearing once. The source material was peripheral blood, sampled from a patient treated with radiotherapy plus ipilimumab. Receptors originate from a human donor with non-small cell lung cancer who had a partial response to radiotherapy plus ipilimumab. Some clones in this sample may be carry-over from other donors' samples. Both conserved end residues are part of each CDR3. The order of the fields is D gene, J gene, clone size, V gene, CDR3 protein, CDR3 DNA. The D gene is left open where the match is weak. Not every row has a clone size; where given, it reads once, few, many or a size class.

TRBD1,TRBJ2-2,NA,TRBV28,CAAGGGTGVRDTGELFF,TGTGCTGCCGGAGGGGGGACAGGGGTTCGAGACACCGGGGAGCTGTTTTTT
NA,TRBJ1-2,NA,TRBV2,CASSPRRGTNYGYTF,TGTGCCAGCAGTCCCAGAAGGGGGACTAACTATGGCTACACCTTC
TRBD1,TRBJ2-5,NA,TRBV6-1,CASSGTGEETQYF,TGTGCCAGCAGCGGGACAGGAGAAGAGACCCAGTACTTC
NA,TRBJ1-5,few,TRBV7-2,CASSPEVSRYNQPQHF,TGTGCCAGCAGCCCCGAGGTCTCGAGGTACAATCAGCCCCAGCATTTT
NA,TRBJ2-7,NA,TRBV19,CASSTPTRGASYEQYF,TGTGCCAGTAGCACCCCTACACGGGGGGCCTCCTACGAGCAGTACTTC
NA,TRBJ2-2,NA,TRBV27,CASSLRTANTGELFF,TGTGCCAGCAGTTTAAGGACAGCTAACACCGGGGAGCTGTTTTTT
NA,TRBJ2-7,NA,TRBV6-1,CASSEAWGHTYEQYF,TGTGCCAGCAGTGAAGCTTGGGGACATACCTACGAGCAGTACTTC
TRBD1,TRBJ1-2,NA,TRBV15,CATSRKDRYGYTF,TGTGCCACCAGCAGAAAGGACAGGTATGGCTACACCTTC
NA,TRBJ1-2,NA,TRBV5-4,CASRSMGGLAGYTF,TGTGCCAGCAGGTCAATGGGGGGGCTGGCTGGCTACACCTTC
TRBD2,TRBJ2-3,NA,TRBV7-6,CASSLGLAGASTDTQYF,TGTGCCAGCAGCTTAGGACTAGCGGGGGCTAGCACAGATACGCAGTATTTT
NA,TRBJ2-3,NA,TRBV5-5,CASSLEGADTQYF,TGTGCCAGCAGCTTGGAGGGGGCAGATACGCAGTATTTT
TRBD1,TRBJ1-1,NA,TRBV28,CASSPPRDRQNTEAFF,TGTGCCAGCAGTCCCCCACGGGACAGACAAAACACTGAAGCTTTCTTT
TRBD2,TRBJ2-7,once,TRBV9,CASSAGLAASYEQYF,TGTGCCAGCAGCGCGGGACTAGCGGCCTCCTACGAGCAGTACTTC
TRBD2,TRBJ2-3,NA,TRBV6-1,CATALTAGPTDTQYF,TGTGCCACTGCCCTTACAGCGGGACCCACAGATACGCAGTATTTT
TRBD2,TRBJ2-2,NA,TRBV29-1,CSVKGNSGSSGELFF,TGCAGCGTGAAGGGGAATAGCGGGAGCTCCGGGGAGCTGTTTTTT
TRBD1,TRBJ1-2,NA,TRBV4-1,CASSPRDRTPGDGYTF,TGCGCCAGCAGCCCCCGGGACAGGACACCAGGTGATGGCTACACCTTC
NA,TRBJ2-5,NA,TRBV7-8,CASSLTNQIKTRETQYF,TGTGCCAGCAGCTTAACAAATCAGATAAAAACCAGGGAGACCCAGTACTTC
TRBD2,TRBJ2-5,NA,TRBV5-6,CASSQDVRGSGGQETQYF,TGTGCCAGCAGCCAAGATGTACGCGGTAGCGGGGGGCAAGAGACCCAGTACTTC
NA,TRBJ2-3,once,TRBV7-6,CASSLARSGAPQATQYF,TGTGCCAGCAGCTTAGCGCGGAGCGGAGCCCCGCAGGCGACGCAGTATTTT